This TCR beta chain was identified in a study of T cells in Graves' hyperthyroidism and ophthalmopathy. The investigators amplified TCR beta CDR3 regions from RNA transcripts. Using the HTBI primer set, a first-round RT-PCR was run on the TCR CDR3. One entry per CDR3 protein, called by TCRdb with MiXCR from the multiplex PCR reads. The sample contains 450,000 to 500,000 distinct CDR3 sequences, 22% of which appear only once. The CDR3 has 17 amino acids. Trimming stripped 7 bases from V and 1 base from J, with 22 bases between. Many counts were recorded for this clonotype. The sequence was collected from a woman in her 70s with Graves' ophthalmopathy. Material for sequencing was blood. J is TRBJ1-1 and V is TRBV12-3 or TRBV12-4; the D gene is possibly TRBD1 (5 bases). CDR3 bases: TGTGCCAGCAACCCTTTTGGGGGGGGAGGACGGAACACTGAAGCTTTCTTT. The encoded protein is CASNPFGGGGRNTEAFF.